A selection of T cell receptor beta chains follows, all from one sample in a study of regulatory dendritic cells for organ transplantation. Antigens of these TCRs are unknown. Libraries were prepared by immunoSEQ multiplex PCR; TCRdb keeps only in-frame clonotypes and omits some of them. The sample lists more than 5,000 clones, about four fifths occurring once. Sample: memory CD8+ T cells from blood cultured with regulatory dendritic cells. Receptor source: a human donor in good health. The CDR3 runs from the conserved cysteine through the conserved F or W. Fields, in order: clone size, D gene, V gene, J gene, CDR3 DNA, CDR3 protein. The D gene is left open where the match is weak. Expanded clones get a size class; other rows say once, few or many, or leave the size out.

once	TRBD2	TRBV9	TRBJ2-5	TGTGCCAGCAGCGTATTTGCGGGGGGGAAAGAGACCCAGTACTTC	CASSVFAGGKETQYF
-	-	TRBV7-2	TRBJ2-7	TGTGCCAGCAGCACTGACACGTCCTACGAGCAGTACTTC	CASSTDTSYEQYF
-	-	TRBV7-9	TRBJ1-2	TGTGCCAGCAGTGGGAATCTGTTCTATGGCTACACCTTC	CASSGNLFYGYTF
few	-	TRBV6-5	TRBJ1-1	TGTGCCAGCAGTTACCCACATCCAGACAGTGAAGCTTTCTTT	CASSYPHPDSEAFF
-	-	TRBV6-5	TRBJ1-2	TGTGCCATACAAACTCCGCTCGTAGCTGGCTACACCTTC	CAIQTPLVAGYTF
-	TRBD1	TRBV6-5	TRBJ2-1	TGTGCCAGCACCCACTCCGGGACAGGTTACAATGAGCAGTTCTTC	CASTHSGTGYNEQFF
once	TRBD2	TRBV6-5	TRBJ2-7	TGTGCCAGCACCTCAACTAGCGGGGCCTACGAGCAGTACTTC	CASTSTSGAYEQYF
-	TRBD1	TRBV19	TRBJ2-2	TGTGCCAGTAGTGGGACAGGAGCTACGAACACCGGGGAGCTGTTTTTT	CASSGTGATNTGELFF
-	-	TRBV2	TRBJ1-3	TGTGCCAGCAGTGAAGCCTTCATGGGCTCTGGAAACACCATATATTTT	CASSEAFMGSGNTIYF
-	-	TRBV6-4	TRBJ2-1	TGTGCCAGCAGTGTCGGGGCTTACAATGAGCAGTTCTTC	CASSVGAYNEQFF
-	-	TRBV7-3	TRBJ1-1	TGTGCCAGCAGCTTAATTGAGGGTCGGAACACTGAAGCTTTCTTT	CASSLIEGRNTEAFF
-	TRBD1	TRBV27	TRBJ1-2	TGTGCCAGCAGTCCAGGACAGGGGGGCCGGGGTGGCTACACCTTC	CASSPGQGGRGGYTF
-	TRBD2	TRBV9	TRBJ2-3	TGTGCCAGCAGCGTGAGCTCTCTAGCGGACCCCATGGATACGCAGTATTTT	CASSVSSLADPMDTQYF
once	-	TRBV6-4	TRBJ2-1	TGTGCCAGCAGCGGGGGAAATGAGCAGTTCTTC	CASSGGNEQFF
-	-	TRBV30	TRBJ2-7	TGTGCCTGGGACAACAGCGTAACCTCCTACGAGCAGTACTTC	CAWDNSVTSYEQYF
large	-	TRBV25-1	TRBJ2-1	TGTGCCAGCGCCTTTGGGGATGAGCAGTTCTTC	CASAFGDEQFF
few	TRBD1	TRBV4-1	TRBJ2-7	TGCGCCAGCAGCCACCGGGACAGCGGAACCTACGAGCAGTACTTC	CASSHRDSGTYEQYF
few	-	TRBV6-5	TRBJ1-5	TGTGCCAGCAGCGGGACCGCCTCATGGCAGCCCCAGCATTTT	CASSGTASWQPQHF
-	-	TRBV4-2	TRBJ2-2	TGTGCCAGCAGCCAAGAGTTCGGGGAGCTGTTTTTT	CASSQEFGELFF
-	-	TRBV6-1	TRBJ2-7	TGTGCCATCAGTGAGTCGCAAGCTTCAGGGGATAGGAACGAGCAGTACTTC	CAISESQASGDRNEQYF
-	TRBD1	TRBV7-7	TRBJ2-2	TGTGCTAGCAGCCCTCAGTCGACAGGGGATCCTCACACCGGGGAGCTGTTTTTT	CASSPQSTGDPHTGELFF